The T cell receptor beta chain described here comes from a study of shared clonotypes between healthy human individuals (dated by TCRdb to 2020 to 2021). Study-wide context: The cohort included three men and a couple of women between 18 and 49 years of age. For each donor, CD4 naive and CD4 memory were each given three plates, CD8 naive was given two plates, and CD8 memory was given one plate. To estimate repertoire size and how much clonotype sharing occurs between individuals, the study deeply sequenced the blood TCR repertoires of about 5 healthy adults. Libraries were prepared and TCR repertoires were sequenced by different laboratories using diverse techniques, in order to increase sequencing depth and limit assay-specific biases. Each donor's leukapheresis produced roughly between roughly 0.94 and 9.5 billion PBMCs.

What the authors observed across the whole study: Estimated clonotype richness was generally larger for naive than for memory subsets. Sharing across several donors was observed for around 5% of naive CD4, under 4% of naive CD8, 2.3% of memory CD4, and roughly 0.43% of memory CD8 clonotypes. Pairwise subsampling indicated that sequencing depth was expected to affect the degree of clonotype sharing among donors. Because the study included only a small number of donors, the genetic and exposure-history diversity represented was limited. Incomplete sequencing was indicated by rarefaction of sorted-subset datasets, despite the large sequencing depth. Sampling was limited to blood, and TCR repertoires in tissue likely differ from TCR repertoires in blood. Compared with non-shared clonotypes, the clonotypes found in all four sorted-subset donors had higher generation probabilities.

The donors were healthy, HIV-negative adults with no recently reported acute infections or vaccinations. Every donor was a Caucasian adult living in Nashville, Tennessee, USA. CD4+ T cells were enriched through magnetic negative selection, after which naive cells were positively selected on CD45RA and the remaining negative fraction served as the memory subset. Blood was obtained by leukapheresis, after which PBMCs were separated by Ficoll-Histopaque density gradient centrifugation and cryopreserved in liquid nitrogen vapor phase. Analytical flow cytometry was used to check the purity and quantity of each magnetically sorted T cell population. Genomic DNA was isolated from each sorted fraction and quantified by UV absorbance on a Nanodrop 2000c. Only one count was recorded for this clone. Its antigen remains unidentified. Base quality data are lacking; no much larger clone is found one base away.

Using the deep immunoSEQ assay, TCR CDR3 regions were amplified from genomic DNA by multiplex PCR. Extracted genomic DNA from each cell subset was spread evenly across all wells of several immunoSEQ 96-well plates, with each plate serving as a replicate. For sorted subsets, approximately 210 ng of genomic DNA, equivalent to around 31,000 T cell genomes, went into each replicate PCR. Purified libraries were quantified with a Qubit 3.0 fluorometer, sized on a Bioanalyzer 2100, and re-quantified with the KAPA Library Quantification kit. A separate single-read 150-cycle Illumina NextSeq 550 flow cell was used to sequence each immunoSEQ 96-well plate. Per the source publication's procedure: Because the immunoSEQ output included only junctional sequences and no quality scores, the filtering could not be the same as the filtering used for full-length reads. Sequences were annotated with PyIR, a Python wrapper for IgBLAST v1.9, and V/J genes and CDR3 were assigned using IMGT germline references. Reads were removed for weak V/J assignments (E-value above 1e-6), missing CDR3, stop codons, out-of-frame junctions, or ambiguous translated residues. A V3J clonotype was defined by an identical inferred V gene, J gene, and CDR3 amino acid sequence. To compute the percentage overlap between repertoires, the number of shared unique clonotypes was divided by the size of the smaller repertoire. Richness of each repertoire was evaluated using RTK rarefaction, the Chao1 estimator, and Recon v2.1 estimates of unobserved clonotypes. Generation probabilities for all TCRbeta clonotypes obtained by the gDNA method from a few donors were computed using OLGA. As stored in TCRdb, this immuneACCESS dataset retains in-frame rearrangements with V and J assigned. A fraction of the clones does not appear; measured against another copy, unresolved V genes explain less than half of the discrepancy, and the remainder lacks a known reason. That table gives V, J and clone size, and the DNA gave D and trimming. For this sample the table gives approximately 2.1 million clones, of which more than 85% were detected only once. 0.39% of the sample comes from the top ten.

This clonotype was obtained from a man younger than 35 in good health. Some clones in this sample may be carry-over from other donors' samples. Sequencing was carried out using naive CD4+ T cells from PBMCs. What this sample's cell subset or site label stands for: CD45RA+ positively selected.

The CDR3 reads CASSQGLNSYNEQFF. The nucleotide sequence is given as TGCGCCAGCAGCCAAGGACTAAACTCCTACAATGAGCAGTTCTTC. Recombination connected TRBV4-1 to TRBJ2-1; TRBD2 is a weak D gene call, 5 bases matching. Deletion took 1 base off V and 0 bases off J, with a span of 7 bases between the germline ends. There are 15 amino acids in the CDR3, from cysteine to phenylalanine inclusive. Only CDR3 DNA is held: 45 bases, read in frame from base 1. For CDR1 and CDR2, the germline V gene lists MGHRA and YSYEKL.